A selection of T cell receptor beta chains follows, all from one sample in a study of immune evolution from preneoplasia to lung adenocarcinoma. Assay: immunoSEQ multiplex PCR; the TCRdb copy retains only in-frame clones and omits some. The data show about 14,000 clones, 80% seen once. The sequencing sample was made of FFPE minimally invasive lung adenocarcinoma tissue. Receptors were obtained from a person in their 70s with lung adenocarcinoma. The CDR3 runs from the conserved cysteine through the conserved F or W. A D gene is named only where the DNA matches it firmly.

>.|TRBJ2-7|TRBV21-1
CASGRAGSHYEQYF
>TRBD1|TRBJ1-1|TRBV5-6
CASSSRGRGNTEAFF
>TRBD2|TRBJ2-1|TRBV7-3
CASSFGTSGVNEQFF
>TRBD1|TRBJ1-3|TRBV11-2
CASSPWTGSGNTIYF
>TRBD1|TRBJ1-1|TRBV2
CASDRVGTEAFF
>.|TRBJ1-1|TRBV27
CASSWREETEAFF
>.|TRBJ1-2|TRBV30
CAWRGENYGYTF
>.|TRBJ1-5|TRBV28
CASSLSPLGVGPQHF
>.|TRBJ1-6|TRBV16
CASSQFGQPYNSPLHF
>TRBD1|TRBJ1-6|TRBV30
CAWAGTGVSPLHF
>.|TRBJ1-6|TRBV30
CAWSSGLDNSPLHF
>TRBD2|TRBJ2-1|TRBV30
CAWSYGAGVDEQFF
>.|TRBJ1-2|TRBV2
CASSEVRNYGYTF
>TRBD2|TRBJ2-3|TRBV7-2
CASSLAGGGSQYF
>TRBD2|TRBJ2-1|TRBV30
CAWSVGLANNEQFF
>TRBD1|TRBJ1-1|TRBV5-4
CASSWDRNTEAFF
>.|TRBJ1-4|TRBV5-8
CASSLGTGPNEKLFF
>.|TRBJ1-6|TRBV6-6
CASSQQRNSPLHF
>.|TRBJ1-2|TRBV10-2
CATWKSGIYGYTF
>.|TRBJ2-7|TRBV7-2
CASSFRLTEQYF
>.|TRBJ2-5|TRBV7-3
CASSPTSSQETQYF
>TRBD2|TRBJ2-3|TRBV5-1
CASSTGTSVSTDTQYF
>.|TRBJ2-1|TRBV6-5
CASTPPGRYNEQFF
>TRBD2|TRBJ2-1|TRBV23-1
CASSPTGLAGGGPCEQFF
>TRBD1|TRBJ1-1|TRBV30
CALGQGPEAFF
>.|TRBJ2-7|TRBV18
CASSPGGQAYEQYF